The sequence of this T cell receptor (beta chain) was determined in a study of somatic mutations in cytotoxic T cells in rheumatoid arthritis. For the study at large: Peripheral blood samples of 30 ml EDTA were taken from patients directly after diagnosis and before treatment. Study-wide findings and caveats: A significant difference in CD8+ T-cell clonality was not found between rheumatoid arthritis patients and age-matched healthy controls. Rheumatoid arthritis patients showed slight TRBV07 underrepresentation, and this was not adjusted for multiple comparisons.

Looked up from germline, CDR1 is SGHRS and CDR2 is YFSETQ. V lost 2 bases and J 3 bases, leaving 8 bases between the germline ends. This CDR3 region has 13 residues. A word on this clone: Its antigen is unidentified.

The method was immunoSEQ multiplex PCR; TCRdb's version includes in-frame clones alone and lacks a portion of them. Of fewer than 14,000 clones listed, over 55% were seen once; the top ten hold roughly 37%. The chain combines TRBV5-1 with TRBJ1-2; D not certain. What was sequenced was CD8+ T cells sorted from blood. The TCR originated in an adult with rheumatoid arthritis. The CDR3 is CASSLDGDYGYTF. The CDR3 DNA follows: TGCGCCAGCAGCTTAGATGGGGACTATGGCTACACCTTC.